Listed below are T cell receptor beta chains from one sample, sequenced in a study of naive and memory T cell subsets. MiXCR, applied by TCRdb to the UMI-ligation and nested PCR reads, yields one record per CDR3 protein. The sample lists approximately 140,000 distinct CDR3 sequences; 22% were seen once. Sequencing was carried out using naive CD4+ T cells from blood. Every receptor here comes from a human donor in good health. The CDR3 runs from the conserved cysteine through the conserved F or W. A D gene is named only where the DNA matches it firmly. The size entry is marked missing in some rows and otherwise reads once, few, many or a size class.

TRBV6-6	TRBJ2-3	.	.	TGTGCCAGCAGGCACCCAGGCCAGAGCACAGATACGCAGTATTTT	CASRHPGQSTDTQYF
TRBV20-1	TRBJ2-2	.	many	TGCAGTGCTAGAGATCCCGGGGCGAACACCGGGGAGCTGTTTTTT	CSARDPGANTGELFF
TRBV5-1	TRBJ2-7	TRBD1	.	TGCGCCAGCAGCTTGACAGGACAGGCCGGTGAGCAGTACTTC	CASSLTGQAGEQYF
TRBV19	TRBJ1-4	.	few	TGTGCCAGTAACCAAATCAAGGGTGAAAAACTGTTTTTT	CASNQIKGEKLFF
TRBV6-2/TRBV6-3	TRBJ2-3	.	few	TGTGCCAGCAGACTTAGCGGTAGCACAGATACGCAGTATTTT	CASRLSGSTDTQYF
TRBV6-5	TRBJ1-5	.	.	TGTGCCAGCAGTTACTCGATGGGTACAAATCAGCCCCAGCATTTT	CASSYSMGTNQPQHF
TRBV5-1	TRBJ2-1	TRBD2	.	TGCGCCAGCAGCACCGGGACTAGCGGGGTCTACAATGAGCAGTTCTTC	CASSTGTSGVYNEQFF
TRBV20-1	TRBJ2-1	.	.	TGCAGTGCTAGACAGGCCTCCAATGAGCAGTTCTTC	CSARQASNEQFF
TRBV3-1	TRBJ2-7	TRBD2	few	TGTGCCAGCAGCCCTGCCGCGGGAGGCTCCTACGAGCAGTACTTC	CASSPAAGGSYEQYF
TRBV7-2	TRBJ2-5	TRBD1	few	TGTGCCAGCAGCCTAGGGGGCAGGGGTGAGACCCAGTACTTC	CASSLGGRGETQYF
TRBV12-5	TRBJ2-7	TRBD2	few	TGTGCTAGTGGTACGGGGACTAGCGGCCTCCACGAGCAGTACTTC	CASGTGTSGLHEQYF
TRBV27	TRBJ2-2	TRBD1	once	TGTGCCAGCAGCACTGATGACAGGGGTGAAACCGGGGAGCTGTTTTTT	CASSTDDRGETGELFF
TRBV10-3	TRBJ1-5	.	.	TGTGCCATGACCTTTACTCAGGGTTTTAGCAATCAGCCCCAGCATTTT	CAMTFTQGFSNQPQHF
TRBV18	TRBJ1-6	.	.	TGTGCCAGCTCACGGCAGGGTGCTGGGTCACCCCTCCACTTT	CASSRQGAGSPLHF
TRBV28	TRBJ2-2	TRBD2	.	TGTGCAGTCGGGGAGGGTCTCGGGGAGCTGTTTTTT	CAVGEGLGELFF
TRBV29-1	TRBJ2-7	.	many	TGCAGCGTTGTCCAGCCGCAGACAACCTACGAGCAGTACTTC	CSVVQPQTTYEQYF
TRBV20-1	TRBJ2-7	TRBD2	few	TGCAGTGCTTGGACTAGCGGGGGGGTAGAGCAGTACTTC	CSAWTSGGVEQYF
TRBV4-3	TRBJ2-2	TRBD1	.	TGCGCCAGCAGCCGGTTCCGGACAGGGGGGACCGGGGAGCTGTTTTTT	CASSRFRTGGTGELFF
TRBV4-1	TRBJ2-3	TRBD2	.	TGCGCCAGCAGCCAAGAAACGCTAGCGGGAGGAGCGCAGTATTTT	CASSQETLAGGAQYF
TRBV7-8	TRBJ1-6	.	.	TGTGCCAGCAGCTTATTCGGGGATTCACCCCTCCACTTT	CASSLFGDSPLHF
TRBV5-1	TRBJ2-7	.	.	TGCGCCAGCAGCTCGAACCGCGGGACCCCCTACGAGCAGTACTTC	CASSSNRGTPYEQYF
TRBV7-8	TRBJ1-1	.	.	TGTGCCAGCAGCTTAGCACAGGGACTTAACACTGAAGCTTTCTTT	CASSLAQGLNTEAFF
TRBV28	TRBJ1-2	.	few	TGTGCCAGCATTTCGGGACCTAACTATGGCTACACCTTC	CASISGPNYGYTF
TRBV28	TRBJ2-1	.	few	TGTGCCAGCAGTTTAGCAGGGTTCGACAATGAGCAGTTCTTC	CASSLAGFDNEQFF
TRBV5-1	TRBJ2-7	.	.	TGCGCCAGCAGCTTGGGGCCCAGCCCCGGGACTCCGGACTTC	CASSLGPSPGTPDF
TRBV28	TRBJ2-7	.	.	TGTGCCAGCATCCAGGGGACGGGAGTCCGGTACGAGCAGTACTTC	CASIQGTGVRYEQYF
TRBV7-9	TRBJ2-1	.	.	TGTGCCACCACGACTATTTACAATGAGCAGTTCTTC	CATTTIYNEQFF
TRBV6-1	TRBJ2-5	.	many	TGTGCCAGCAGTGAAGCCTCGTGGACCCAGTACTTC	CASSEASWTQYF
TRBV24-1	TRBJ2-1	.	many	TGTGCCACCAGTCAATACAGTCATGAGCAGTTCTTC	CATSQYSHEQFF
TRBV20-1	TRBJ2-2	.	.	TGCAGTGCTAGTGAGGGAGCAGGGCTGGGGGTTAACACCGGGGAGCTGTTTTTT	CSASEGAGLGVNTGELFF
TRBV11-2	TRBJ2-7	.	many	TGTGCCAGCAGCCCCAACTACGAGCAGTACTTC	CASSPNYEQYF
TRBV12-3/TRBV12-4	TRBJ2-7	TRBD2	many	TGTGCCAGCAGCCCAACCGGGACTAGCGGGAGGAACGAGCAGTACTTC	CASSPTGTSGRNEQYF
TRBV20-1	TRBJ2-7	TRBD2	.	TGCAGTGCTAGAGATCCGGGGACTAGCCCCCGCGAGCAGTACTTC	CSARDPGTSPREQYF
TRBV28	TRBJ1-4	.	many	TGTGCCAGCAGTTTTGATGGGGCTAATGAAAAACTGTTTTTT	CASSFDGANEKLFF
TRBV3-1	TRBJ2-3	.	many	TGTGCCAGCACCCTTTCCAGCGGAAGCACAGATACGCAGTATTTT	CASTLSSGSTDTQYF
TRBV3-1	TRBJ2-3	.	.	TGTGCCAGCAGCCAAGACGGGAGTCAGAGTACGCAGTATTTT	CASSQDGSQSTQYF
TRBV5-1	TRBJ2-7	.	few	TGCGCCAGCAGCCCAGCCCCGGGACGGAATTACGAGCAGTACTTC	CASSPAPGRNYEQYF
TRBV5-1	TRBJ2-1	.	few	TGCGCCAGCAGCTTGAAGGTGTCAGCCTACAATGAGCAGTTCTTC	CASSLKVSAYNEQFF
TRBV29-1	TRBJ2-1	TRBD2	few	TGCAGCGTGTTCGGACTAGCGGGAATGTACAATGAGCAGTTCTTC	CSVFGLAGMYNEQFF
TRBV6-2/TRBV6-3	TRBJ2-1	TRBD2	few	TGTGCCAGCAGTTACTCGACTGGCCGGACTAGCGCACTTAACTACAATGAGCAGTTCTTC	CASSYSTGRTSALNYNEQFF
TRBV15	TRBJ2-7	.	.	TGTGCCACCAGCAGAGAGAAGGCAGGGAGAGCCTACGAGCAGTACTTC	CATSREKAGRAYEQYF
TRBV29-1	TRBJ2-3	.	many	TGCAGCGTTCGTCCCCCCCCCACAGATACGCAGTATTTT	CSVRPPPTDTQYF
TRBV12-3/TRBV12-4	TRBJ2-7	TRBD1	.	TGTGCCAGCAGTTCGACAGGGGGCTACGAGCAGTACTTC	CASSSTGGYEQYF
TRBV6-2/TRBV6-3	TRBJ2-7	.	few	TGTGCCAGCAGCCGCGGAAGGCGGGTTCGGGCGTCCTACGAGCAGTACTTC	CASSRGRRVRASYEQYF
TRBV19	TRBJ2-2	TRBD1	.	TGTGCCAGTAGTATAGATAGGACAGGTTTTATGAACACCGGGGAGCTGTTTTTT	CASSIDRTGFMNTGELFF
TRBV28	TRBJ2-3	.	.	TGTGCCAGCAGCTCAGGGGGGCCAACAGATACGCAGTATTTT	CASSSGGPTDTQYF